This T cell receptor beta chain stems from a study of blood T cell repertoires in COVID-19. For the study at large: COVID-19 samples collected from the United States, Italy and Spain covered acute and convalescent phases.

Using immunoSEQ multiplex PCR, the repertoire was profiled, and TCRdb retains in-frame clones only, with some absent. The sample includes some 130,000 clones, about four fifths of them seen just once. Germline-derived CDR1 and CDR2 are SGHRS and YFSETQ. CDR3 length: 14 amino acids. The V end was cut by 4 bases, the J end by 0 bases, with 10 bases between. Material: PBMCs or T cells enriched from blood (not recorded which). This chain joins TRBV5-1 and TRBJ1-2; D not certain. This receptor was taken from a man aged 30-40 years who had recovered from COVID-19. CDR3: CASSPWEANYGYTF. The DNA for the CDR3 is TGCGCCAGCAGCCCGTGGGAGGCTAACTATGGCTACACCTTC. Full variable domain (rest looked up from reference TRBV5-1 and TRBJ1-2): KAGVTQTPRYLIKTRGQQVTLSCSPISGHRSVSWYQQTPGQGLQFLFEYFSETQRNKGNFPGRFSGRQFSNSRSEMNVSTLELGDSALYLCASSPWEANYGYTFGSGTRLTVV.